These 14 T cell receptor beta chains came from one sample sequenced in a study of T-cell reconstitution after alpha-beta-depleted transplantation in children. TCRbeta library construction was performed incorporating unique molecular identifiers. Using its own MiXCR run on the PCR reads, TCRdb lists one record per CDR3 protein. This table has approximately 800,000 distinct CDR3 sequences, around 15% appearing once. Sequencing used PBMCs, mostly from graft donor cells, obtained 360 days after TCRalphabeta/CD19-depleted stem cell transplant. The receptors were gathered from a male patient between 5 and 17 years old who had a stem cell transplant for acute lymphoblastic leukemia, so the T cells may come from the graft donor.

This clonotype was detected only a few times. The rearrangement joins TRBV5-1 to TRBJ2-5, with D maybe TRBD2 (5 bases). CDR3 size: 14 residues. Germline CDR1 reads SGHRS; CDR2 reads YFSETQ. With 0 bases removed from V and 3 bases from J, the gap between germline ends came to 9 bases. The CDR3, as DNA: TGCGCCAGCAGCTTGGCGGACTGGGAAGAGACCCAGTACTTC. This encodes CASSLADWEETQYF.

The chain has TRBV15 and TRBJ2-3; TRBD1 might be the D (5 bases). The V gene lost 0 bases and the J gene lost 5 bases, with 15 bases spanning the gap. Germline lookup yields CDR1 LNHNV and CDR2 YYDKDF (reference sequence). This CDR3 is built from 16 residues. CDR3 sequence reads: CATSRDWGALLDTQYF. In DNA, the CDR3 is TGTGCCACCAGCAGAGATTGGGGCGCATTATTAGATACGCAGTATTTT.

This clonotype was found a few times. This rearrangement joins TRBV5-5 to TRBJ2-1, with D perhaps assigned TRBD1 or TRBD2 (7 bases each). CDR1 SGHKS and CDR2 YYEKEE come from the germline V gene (reference sequence). This CDR3 region has 15 residues. The V end was cut by 2 bases, the J end by 12 bases, with 21 bases between. CDR3 region: CASSFRSGGGLGQFF. CDR3 coding DNA: TGTGCCAGCAGCTTCCGTTCAGGGGGGGGTTTAGGGCAGTTCTTC.

This clonotype was seen once. The CDR3 loop is CASSLEAGAKNIQYF. The CDR3 DNA reads as TGCGCCAGCAGCTTGGAGGCAGGGGCCAAAAACATTCAGTACTTC. The gene calls are TRBV5-1 and TRBJ2-4; possibly TRBD1 for D (5 bases). Per germline, CDR1 SGHRS and CDR2 YFSETQ. Trimming pared 0 bases from V and 1 base from J, leaving 8 bases between. The CDR3 spans 15 residues.

This clonotype was picked up a small number of times. The chain joins TRBV13 to TRBJ2-7, with D perhaps TRBD1 (8 bases). Looked up from germline, CDR1 is PRHDT and CDR2 is FYEKMQ (reference sequence). The CDR3 sequence is 16 residues long. Trimming stripped 4 bases from V and 7 bases from J, with 23 bases between. CDR3: CASSYLPAYRGGEQYF. In DNA form, the CDR3 reads TGTGCCAGCAGCTACCTGCCCGCATACAGGGGGGGTGAGCAGTACTTC.

This clonotype was seen many times. V gene TRBV15 combines with J gene TRBJ2-7; 8 nucleotides line up with TRBD1. The CDR3 extends over 14 amino acids. Per germline, CDR1 LNHNV and CDR2 YYDKDF (reference sequence). Trimming at V came to 5 bases and at J to 4 bases, leaving 7 bases not matched to a gene. CDR3 nucleotide sequence: TGTGCCACCAGCCTACAGGGGGGTAAATACGAGCAGTACTTC. This gives the protein CATSLQGGKYEQYF.

Turning to this clonotype: A much larger clone differs from this one at a single base, so this may be a read error. The gene calls are TRBV5-1 and TRBJ2-7; 13 nucleotides agree with TRBD2. This CDR3 has 16 amino acids. Germline values: CDR1 SGHRS, CDR2 YFSETQ. CDR3 sequence (DNA): TGCGCCGGCAGCGAGAGACTAGCGGGAGGTTCCTACGAGCAGTACTTC. Amino acids: CAGSERLAGGSYEQYF.

This clonotype has more than one count but fewer than ten. The genes are TRBV10-3 and TRBJ2-1; D gene uncertain. The CDR3 runs to 15 residues. Trimming removed 6 bases from V and 3 bases from J, with 15 bases in between. Germline-derived CDR1 and CDR2 are ENHRY and SYGVKD. The CDR3 bases are TGTGCCATCAGCCCTCGGGTGCTAGACTACAATGAGCAGTTCTTC. Residues: CAISPRVLDYNEQFF.

The V call is TRBV18, the J call TRBJ2-3, with D perhaps TRBD2 (6 bases). The CDR3 loop spans 13 amino acids. The germline CDR1 and CDR2 sequences are KGHSH and LQKENI. V was clipped by 5 bases and J by 5 bases, with 11 bases between them. The CDR3 coding sequence is TGTGCCAGCTCATCCATGCGGGAAGATACGCAGTATTTT. The encoded protein is CASSSMREDTQYF.

The chain is built from TRBV4-1 and TRBJ2-7; 8 bases agree with TRBD1. The V gene end was trimmed by 2 bases and the J gene end by 0 bases; junction bases not matched to a gene: 3. The CDR3 loop spans 15 amino acids. CDR1 is MGHRA, CDR2 YSYEKL, per germline. The CDR3 bases are TGCGCCAGCAGCCAACGGACAGGGAGCTCCTACGAGCAGTACTTC. Protein: CASSQRTGSSYEQYF.

This clonotype occurred once. The V call is TRBV4-1, the J call TRBJ1-2; D is unclear. V was pared by 3 bases and J by 7 bases, with 6 bases between. Germline V CDR1 and CDR2: MGHRA, YSYEKL. The CDR3 runs 11 residues. CDR3 region: CASSHLRGYTF. The CDR3 DNA follows: TGCGCCAGCAGCCATTTACGTGGCTACACCTTC.

The J gene is TRBJ2-7, the V gene TRBV5-1; a weak D match, TRBD2 (5 bases). This CDR3 region has 18 residues. Germline CDR1 is SGHRS and CDR2 is YFSETQ. V lost 3 bases and J 0 bases, leaving 22 bases between the germline ends. This chain's CDR3 is CASSSRGDYRDYSYEQYF. CDR3 coding DNA: TGCGCCAGCAGCTCCCGAGGCGACTACCGGGATTACTCCTACGAGCAGTACTTC.

The chain couples TRBV4-1 to TRBJ2-5; D possibly corresponds to TRBD2 (6 bases). The CDR3 runs 15 residues. Germline V gene data show CDR1 as MGHRA and CDR2 as YSYEKL. The V and J ends lost 6 bases and 5 bases respectively, with 19 bases between them. CDR3 coding DNA: TGCGCCAGCAGGTCACTAGGAGGCGGGGAGGAGACCCAGTACTTC. This gives the protein CASRSLGGGEETQYF.

In its sample, this clonotype was seen once. Lacking the conserved final phenylalanine or tryptophan, this CDR3 likely reflects a read error. The chain uses TRBV5-1 and TRBJ1-2; unclear D gene. The CDR3 runs 14 residues. The germline V gene has CDR1 SGHRS and CDR2 YFSETQ. V lost 0 bases to trimming and J lost 4 bases, with 10 bases between them. DNA for the CDR3: TGCGCCAGCAGCTTGGGCGGGGATATCTATGGCTACACCTCC. Translating gives CASSLGGDIYGYTS.